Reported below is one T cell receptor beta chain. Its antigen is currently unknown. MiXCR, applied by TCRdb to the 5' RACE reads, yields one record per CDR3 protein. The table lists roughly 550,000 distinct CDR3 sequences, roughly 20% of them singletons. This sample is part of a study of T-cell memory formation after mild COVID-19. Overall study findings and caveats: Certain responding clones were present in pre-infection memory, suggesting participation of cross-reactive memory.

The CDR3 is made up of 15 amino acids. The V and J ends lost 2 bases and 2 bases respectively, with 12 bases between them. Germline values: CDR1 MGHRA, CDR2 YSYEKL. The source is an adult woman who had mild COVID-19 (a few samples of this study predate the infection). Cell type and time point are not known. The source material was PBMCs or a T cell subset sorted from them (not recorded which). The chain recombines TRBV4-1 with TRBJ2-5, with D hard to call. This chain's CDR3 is CASSQMAGPQETQYF. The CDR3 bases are TGCGCCAGCAGCCAAATGGCAGGCCCACAAGAGACCCAGTACTTC.